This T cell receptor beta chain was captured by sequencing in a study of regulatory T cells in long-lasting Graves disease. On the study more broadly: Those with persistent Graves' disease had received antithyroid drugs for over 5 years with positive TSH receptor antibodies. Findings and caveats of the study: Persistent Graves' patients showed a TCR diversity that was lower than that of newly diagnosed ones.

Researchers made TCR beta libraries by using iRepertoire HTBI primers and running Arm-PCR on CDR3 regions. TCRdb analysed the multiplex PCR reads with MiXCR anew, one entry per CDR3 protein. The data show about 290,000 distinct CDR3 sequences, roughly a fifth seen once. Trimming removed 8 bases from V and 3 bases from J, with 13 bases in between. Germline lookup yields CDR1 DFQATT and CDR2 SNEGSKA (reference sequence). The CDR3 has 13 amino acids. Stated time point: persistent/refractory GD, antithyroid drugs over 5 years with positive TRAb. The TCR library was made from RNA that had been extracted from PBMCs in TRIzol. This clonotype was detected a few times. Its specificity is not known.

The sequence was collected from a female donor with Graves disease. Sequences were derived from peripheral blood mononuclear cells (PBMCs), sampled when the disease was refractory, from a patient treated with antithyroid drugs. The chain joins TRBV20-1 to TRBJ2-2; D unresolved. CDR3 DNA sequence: TGCAGTCCGCAGGAGTTCGACACCGGGGAGCTGTTTTTT. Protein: CSPQEFDTGELFF.